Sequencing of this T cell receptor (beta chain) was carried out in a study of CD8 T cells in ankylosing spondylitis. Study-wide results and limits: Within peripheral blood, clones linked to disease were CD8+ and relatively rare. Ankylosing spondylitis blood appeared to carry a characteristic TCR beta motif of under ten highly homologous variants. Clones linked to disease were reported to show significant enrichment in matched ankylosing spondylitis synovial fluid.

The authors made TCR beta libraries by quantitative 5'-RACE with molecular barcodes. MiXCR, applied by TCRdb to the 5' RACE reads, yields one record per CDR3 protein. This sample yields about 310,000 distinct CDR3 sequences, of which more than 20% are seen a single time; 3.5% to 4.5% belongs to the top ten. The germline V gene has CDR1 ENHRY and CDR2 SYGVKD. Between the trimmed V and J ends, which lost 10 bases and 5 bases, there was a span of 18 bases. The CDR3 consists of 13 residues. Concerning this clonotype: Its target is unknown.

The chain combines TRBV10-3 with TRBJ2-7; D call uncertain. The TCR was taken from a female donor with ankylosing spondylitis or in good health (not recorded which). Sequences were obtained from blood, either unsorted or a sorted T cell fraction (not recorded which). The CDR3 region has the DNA TGTGCCACCACCATGGGGTATCGCGACGAGCAGTACTTC. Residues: CATTMGYRDEQYF.